Sequencing of this TCR beta chain was carried out in a study of cytomegalovirus exposure and HLA in healthy donors. Looking at the study overall: Among 150 million to 200 million T cells, an earlier analysis found around 100 million unique TCR beta sequences.

The study ran its PCR with 60 Vbeta and 13 Jbeta primers. The assay was immunoSEQ multiplex PCR, and TCRdb's table has in-frame clones only and misses some. The sample lists 120,000 to 150,000 clones, about 79% seen once, with approximately 2.4% in the top ten. Germline V gives CDR1 MNHNY, CDR2 SVGAGI (reference sequence). This CDR3 region has 14 residues. The ends were cut back, 7 bases at V and 1 base at J, with 11 bases in the middle. Sequencing input: PBMCs. The chain is built from TRBV6-6 and TRBJ1-5, with D unclear. This sequence was found in a male donor in good health and CMV-seronegative. The CDR3 bases are TGTGCCAGCAATCTGAGGGTAAGCAATCAGCCCCAGCATTTT. This translates into CASNLRVSNQPQHF.